This T cell receptor (beta chain) was documented in a study of T cell repertoires in cytomegalovirus infection. CDR1 MGHRA and CDR2 YSYEKL come from the germline V gene. The ends were cut back, 2 bases at V and 4 bases at J, with 16 bases in the middle. This CDR3 comprises 16 residues. Turning to this clonotype: Its specificity is unknown.

TCRdb re-derived calls from the reads in MiXCR, one entry per CDR3 protein. The table lists hundreds of thousands of distinct CDR3 sequences, around 30% of them singletons. This TCR was sampled from a human donor in good health (CMV status not recorded). Some clones in this sample may be carry-over from other donors' samples. V gene TRBV4-1 combines with J gene TRBJ2-3; the D gene could be TRBD1 or TRBD2 (6 bases each). The sequencing here drew on cultured PBMCs, taken from culture after CMV antigen stimulation. The CDR3 nucleotides are TGCGCCAGCAGCCAAAGCGCCGGGGGCGGGGCAGATACGCAGTATTTT. Protein sequence: CASSQSAGGGADTQYF.